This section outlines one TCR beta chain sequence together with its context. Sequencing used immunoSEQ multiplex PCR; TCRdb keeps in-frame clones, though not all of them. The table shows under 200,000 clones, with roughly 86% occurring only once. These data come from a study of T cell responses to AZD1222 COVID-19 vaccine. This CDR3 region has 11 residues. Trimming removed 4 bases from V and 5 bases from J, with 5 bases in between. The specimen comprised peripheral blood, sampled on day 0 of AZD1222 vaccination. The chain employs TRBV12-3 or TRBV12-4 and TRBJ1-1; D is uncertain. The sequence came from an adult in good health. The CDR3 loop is CASSSGTEAFF. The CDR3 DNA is TGTGCCAGCAGTTCGGGGACTGAAGCTTTCTTT.